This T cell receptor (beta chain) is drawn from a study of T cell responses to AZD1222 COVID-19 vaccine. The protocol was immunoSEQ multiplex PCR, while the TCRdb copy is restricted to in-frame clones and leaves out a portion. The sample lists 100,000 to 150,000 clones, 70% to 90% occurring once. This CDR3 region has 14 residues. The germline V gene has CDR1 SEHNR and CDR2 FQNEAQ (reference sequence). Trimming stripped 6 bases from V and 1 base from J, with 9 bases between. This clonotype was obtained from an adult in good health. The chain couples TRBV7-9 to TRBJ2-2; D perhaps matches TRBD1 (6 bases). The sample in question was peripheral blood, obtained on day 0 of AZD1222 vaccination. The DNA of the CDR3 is TGTGCCAGCAGAACGGACAGGAACACCGGGGAGCTGTTTTTT. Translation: CASRTDRNTGELFF.